Each of the 14 T cell receptor beta chains below was sequenced from the same sample in a study of T-cell reconstitution after alpha-beta-depleted transplantation in children. Unique molecular identifiers were incorporated during preparation of the TCRbeta library. TCRdb itself ran the PCR reads through MiXCR, one entry per CDR3 protein. The data show hundreds of thousands of distinct CDR3 sequences, with around a third seen just once and around 2.5% held by the top ten. Here the sequenced sample was PBMCs from the stem cell graft donor, taken from the stem cell graft. These receptors all stem from a human donor who donated a stem cell graft to a child with aplastic anemia.

This rearrangement joins TRBV7-2 to TRBJ1-6, with D maybe TRBD1 (5 bases). Trimming stripped 1 base from V and 8 bases from J, with 6 bases between. The CDR3 contains 13 residues. CDR1 and CDR2 from the germline V gene are SGHTA and FQGNSA. The CDR3 bases are TGTGCCAGCAGCTTAGACAGGCATTCACCCCTCCACTTT. Residues: CASSLDRHSPLHF.

The chain has TRBV5-1 and TRBJ1-1, with a possible D match to TRBD1 (5 bases). V was trimmed by 4 bases and J by 1 base, leaving 14 bases between them. The germline V gene has CDR1 SGHRS and CDR2 YFSETQ. The CDR3 is made up of 15 amino acids. The CDR3 DNA follows: TGCGCCAGCAGCGGATACACCGGGGGGAACACTGAAGCTTTCTTT. Its protein product is CASSGYTGGNTEAFF.

This clonotype was seen repeatedly, ten times or more. V usage is TRBV12-3 or TRBV12-4 and J usage is TRBJ1-1; D not certain. The CDR3 consists of 14 residues. Trimming took off 6 bases at V and 6 bases at J, with 17 bases between the two ends. CDR3 amino acids: CASRWAQARAEAFF. Written as DNA, the CDR3 is TGTGCCAGCAGATGGGCCCAGGCGAGGGCTGAAGCTTTCTTT.

This chain connects TRBV15 to TRBJ1-1, with 10 bases aligning to TRBD1. The germline CDR1 and CDR2 sequences are LNHNV and YYDKDF (reference sequence). The V gene end was trimmed by 6 bases and the J gene end by 4 bases; junction bases not matched to a gene: 5. The CDR3 is made up of 14 amino acids. As DNA, the CDR3 is TGTGCCACCAGACACCGGGACAGGGGCACTGAAGCTTTCTTT. Its translation: CATRHRDRGTEAFF.

This chain joins TRBV20-1 and TRBJ1-1; D not resolved. V was trimmed by 2 bases and J by 3 bases, leaving 13 bases between them. CDR1 is DFQATT and CDR2 is SNEGSKA in the germline V gene (reference sequence). The CDR3 extends over 14 amino acids. The CDR3 DNA follows: TGCAGTGCTAGATCTCCGGGAAGGGACACTGAAGCTTTCTTT. Protein product: CSARSPGRDTEAFF.

This clonotype was counted only a few times. The J gene is TRBJ1-2, the V gene TRBV12-3 or TRBV12-4, with D tentatively TRBD1 (5 bases). V was trimmed by 3 bases and J by 8 bases, leaving 19 bases between them. This CDR3 is 15 amino acids long. The CDR3 protein is CASSLTPAQGRGYTF. The DNA of the CDR3 is TGTGCCAGCAGTTTGACCCCTGCTCAGGGAAGGGGCTACACCTTC.

CDR3 sequence (DNA): TGCAGCGTCCCCGGGACAGTCTATGGCTACACCTTC. Protein: CSVPGTVYGYTF. The chain is built from TRBV29-1 and TRBJ1-2; 7 bases match TRBD1. The CDR3 loop spans 12 amino acids. Unmatched junction bases numbered 5, after V lost 6 bases and J lost 4 bases. Per the germline V gene, CDR1 is SQVTM and CDR2 is ANQGSEA.

The chain has TRBV4-3 and TRBJ2-2, with 10 nucleotides matching TRBD1. The V and J ends lost 3 bases and 5 bases, in that order; junction bases with no gene match: 3. The germline V gene encodes CDR1 LGHNA and CDR2 YSLEER. The length of the CDR3 is 15 residues. The chain's CDR3 is CASSHRTGGTGELFF. CDR3 nucleotides: TGCGCCAGCAGCCATCGGACAGGGGGAACCGGGGAGCTGTTTTTT.

This clonotype was found once. A read error may account for a junction end that differs from germline. The chain recombines TRBV12-3 or TRBV12-4 with TRBJ2-1; TRBD1 matches at 9 bases. This CDR3 has 15 residues. Here the CDR3 DNA reads TGTGTCAGCAGTTCCCTGGGACAGGGTGACAATGAGCAGTTCTTC. The encoded protein is CVSSSLGQGDNEQFF.

J is TRBJ1-1 and V is TRBV20-1; 7 nucleotides agree with TRBD1. This CDR3 has 15 amino acids. V lost 6 bases to trimming and J lost 1 base; unmatched junction nucleotides: 11. Germline CDR1 reads DFQATT; CDR2 reads SNEGSKA (reference sequence). In DNA, the CDR3 is TGCAGTGCCCTCCCTCGGACAGGCTGGAACACTGAAGCTTTCTTT. It translates to CSALPRTGWNTEAFF.

The chain has TRBV7-9 and TRBJ2-4, with a weak D call TRBD1 (6 bases). Trimming removed 5 bases from V and 8 bases from J, with 19 bases in between. CDR3 length: 15 amino acids. The V gene's germline CDR1 is SEHNR and CDR2 FQNEAQ (reference sequence). CDR3 sequence reads: CASSIGQAGADIQYF. The CDR3 DNA follows: TGTGCCAGCAGCATCGGGCAGGCAGGGGCAGACATTCAGTACTTC. Using reference TRBV7-9 and TRBJ2-4 for the parts outside the CDR3, the full variable domain is DTGVSQNPRHKITKRGQNVTFRCDPISEHNRLYWYRQTLGQGPEFLTYFQNEAQLEKSRLLSDRFSAERPKGSFSTLEIQRTEQGDSAMYLCASSIGQAGADIQYFGAGTRLSVL.

This clonotype was seen only a few times. The chain has TRBV5-1 and TRBJ2-6, with TRBD2 identical over 13 bases. The CDR3 contains 19 residues. The junction had 11 bases not matched to a gene; V was cut back by 8 bases and J by 0 bases. Per the germline V gene, CDR1 is SGHRS and CDR2 is YFSETQ. The CDR3 DNA reads as TGCGCCAGTGCACAGGGACTAGCGGGAACCTACTCTGGGGCCAACGTCCTGACTTTC. Translated: CASAQGLAGTYSGANVLTF.

This clonotype turned up a few times. The rearrangement joins TRBV29-1 to TRBJ2-1; the D is unclear. With 5 bases removed from V and 7 bases from J, the gap between germline ends came to 15 bases. The germline V gene encodes CDR1 SQVTM and CDR2 ANQGSEA. The CDR3 covers 13 residues. The CDR3: CSVRRLTRNEQFF. The CDR3 region has the DNA TGCAGCGTTCGCCGGTTAACCCGGAATGAGCAGTTCTTC.

This clonotype appeared many times. The V and J genes are TRBV4-2 and TRBJ2-1; 10 bases align to TRBD2. J gave up 8 bases and V 0 bases, and 10 bases lay outside the gene matches. CDR3 length equals 17 residues. Per germline, CDR1 LGHNA and CDR2 YNFKEQ. Written as DNA, the CDR3 is TGTGCCAGCAGCCAAGATGGCCCTAGCGGGAGTCTGGATGAGCAGTTCTTC. It yields the protein CASSQDGPSGSLDEQFF.